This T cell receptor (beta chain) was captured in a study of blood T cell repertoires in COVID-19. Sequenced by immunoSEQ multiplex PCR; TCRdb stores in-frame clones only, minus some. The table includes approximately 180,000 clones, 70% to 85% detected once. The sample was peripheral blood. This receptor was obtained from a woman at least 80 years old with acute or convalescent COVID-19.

CDR3 in DNA: TGTGCCAGCAGTCAACCAGGGTCGCATGAGCAGTACTTC. It translates to CASSQPGSHEQYF. The chain uses TRBV12-3 or TRBV12-4 and TRBJ2-7, with D perhaps matching TRBD1 (5 bases). The CDR3 is 13 residues long. With 5 bases removed from V and 7 bases from J, the gap between germline ends came to 15 bases.